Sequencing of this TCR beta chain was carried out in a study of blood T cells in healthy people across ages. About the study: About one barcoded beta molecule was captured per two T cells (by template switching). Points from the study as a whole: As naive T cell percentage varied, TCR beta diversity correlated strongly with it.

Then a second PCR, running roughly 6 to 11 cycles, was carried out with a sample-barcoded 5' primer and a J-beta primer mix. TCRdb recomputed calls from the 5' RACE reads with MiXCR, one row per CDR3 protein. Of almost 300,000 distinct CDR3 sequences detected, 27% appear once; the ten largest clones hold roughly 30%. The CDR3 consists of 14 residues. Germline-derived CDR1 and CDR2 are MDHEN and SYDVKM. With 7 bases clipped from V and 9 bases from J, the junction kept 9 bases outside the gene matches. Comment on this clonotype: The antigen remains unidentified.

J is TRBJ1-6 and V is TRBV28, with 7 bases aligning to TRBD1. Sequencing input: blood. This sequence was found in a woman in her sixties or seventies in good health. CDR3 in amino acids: CASILGDSSSPLHF. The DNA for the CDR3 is TGTGCCAGCATTCTGGGGGACAGCAGTTCACCCCTCCACTTT.